This T cell receptor (beta chain) was documented in a study of T cells in Graves' hyperthyroidism and ophthalmopathy. Amplification of TCR beta CDR3 regions was performed using RNA transcripts as template. In the first-round RT-PCR of the TCR CDR3, the HTBI primer set was used. TCRdb passed the multiplex PCR reads through MiXCR, listing each CDR3 protein once. The profile covers around 340,000 distinct CDR3 sequences, with 15% to 20% appearing a single time and roughly a sixth taken by the ten largest. This clonotype was detected many times. Its antigen is not known. The germline V gene has CDR1 LNHDA and CDR2 SQIVND (reference sequence). The CDR3 sequence is 15 residues long. V was pared by 5 bases and J by 7 bases, with 10 bases of the junction left unmatched. Notes on the study in general: In the blood, most expanded thyroid clonotypes above 0.001 appeared as well. Stable hyperthyroidism and ophthalmopathy were separated using 13 V-J signatures.

The chain is built from TRBV19 and TRBJ2-2, with 7 nucleotides matching TRBD1. The specimen sequenced was blood. This TCR came from a woman between 35 and 50 years old with Graves' ophthalmopathy. The CDR3 region is CASSAPGTDNGELFF. In DNA, the CDR3 is TGTGCCAGTAGTGCGCCCGGGACAGACAACGGGGAGCTGTTTTTT.